The source of this T cell receptor beta chain is a study of tumor-infiltrating lymphocytes in primary liver carcinoma. On the study more broadly: All lesions had stage T1-T3 N0M0 and roughly 4 to 11 cm widths. Productive TCRbeta reads per sample were roughly 3.5 to 7.13 million, not differing by tissue.

This CDR3 region has 11 residues. V was clipped by 0 bases and J by 6 bases, with 6 bases between them. Germline lookup yields CDR1 SQVTM and CDR2 ANQGSEA. Both RNA and DNA were isolated together from around 18-30 mg of bulk tissue that had not been sorted. Viable tumor cells exceeded 75% in all tumor samples. Study-wide results and caveats: Tumors carried a top-250-clone fraction significantly exceeding that of blood (p = 0.039).

A constant-region primer served to make TCR beta cDNA from about 0.45 ug total RNA. Three nested multiplex PCR rounds of slightly modified ARM-PCR generated TCR beta libraries. TRBV1-TRBV30 forward primers paired with a C-beta reverse primer drove the first two PCR rounds, approximately 11 cycles each. A single record per CDR3 protein comes from TCRdb applying MiXCR to the multiplex PCR reads. The sample records more than 90,000 distinct CDR3 sequences, around 66% being singletons. This clonotype was found many times. The antigen is not known. This TCR came from a woman aged 55-75 years with primary liver carcinoma and hepatitis B virus infection. Material: liver tumor tissue from sampling region 2. The subset was: tumor region T2, inferior pole. The V gene is TRBV29-1, the J gene TRBJ2-7; no clear D. The CDR3 sequence is CSVEDPGEQYF. The CDR3 DNA reads TGCAGCGTTGAAGACCCAGGCGAGCAGTACTTC.